This TCR beta chain stems from a study of blood T cells in healthy people across ages. Primed by a sample-barcoded 5' primer and a J-beta primer mix, a second PCR proceeded for about 7 to 12 cycles. A 12-random-nucleotide template-switch adaptor tagged each cDNA molecule. TCRdb reprocessed the 5' RACE reads with MiXCR, giving one entry per CDR3 protein. The sample has approximately 940,000 distinct CDR3 sequences; around 48% are singletons. Points on this clonotype: Its antigen is undetermined.

Study conclusions and caveats: Roughly linearly, TCR beta diversity per million T cells fell as age increased.

Approximately 10 milliliters was the volume of peripheral blood drawn from each donor. Total RNA was isolated from each sample in quantities of at least 5 micrograms. Sequenced material: blood. The sequence derives from a man aged 25 to 40 in good health.

CDR3 DNA: TGCGCCAGCAGCTTGGTCCAGACAGGGGGTTACAATGAGCAGTTCTTC. It encodes CASSLVQTGGYNEQFF. The rearrangement uses TRBV5-1 and TRBJ2-1; the match to TRBD1 covers 9 bases. The germline V gene encodes CDR1 SGHRS and CDR2 YFSETQ. With V trimmed by 0 bases and J by 4 bases, 5 bases remained unmatched. The CDR3 is made up of 16 amino acids.